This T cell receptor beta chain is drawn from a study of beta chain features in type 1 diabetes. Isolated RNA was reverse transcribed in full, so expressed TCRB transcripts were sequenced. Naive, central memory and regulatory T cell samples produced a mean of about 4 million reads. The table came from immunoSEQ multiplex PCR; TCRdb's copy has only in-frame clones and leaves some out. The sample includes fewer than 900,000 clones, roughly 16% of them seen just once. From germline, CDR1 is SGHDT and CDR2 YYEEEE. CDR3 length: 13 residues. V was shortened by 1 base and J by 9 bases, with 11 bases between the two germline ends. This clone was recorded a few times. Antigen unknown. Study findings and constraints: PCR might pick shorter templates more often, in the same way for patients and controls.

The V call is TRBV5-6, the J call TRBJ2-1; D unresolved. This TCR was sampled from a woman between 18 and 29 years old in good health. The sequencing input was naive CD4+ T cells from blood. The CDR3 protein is CASSLKVAAEQFF. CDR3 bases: TGTGCCAGCAGCTTGAAAGTGGCTGCTGAGCAGTTCTTC.